This T cell receptor (beta chain) was captured by sequencing in a study of early T cells in non-severe SARS-CoV-2 infection. For the study at large: Unpaired chains resulted from sequencing bulk RNA of unsorted whole blood.

Unique molecular identifier tags were affixed to discrete cDNA molecules. TCRdb re-derived calls from the 5' RACE reads in MiXCR, one entry per CDR3 protein. The sample lists tens of thousands of distinct CDR3 sequences, approximately 6.5% occurring once. This CDR3 is 19 amino acids long. Trimming at V came to 7 bases and at J to 6 bases, leaving 19 bases not matched to a gene. From germline, CDR1 is LNHNV and CDR2 YYDKDF (reference sequence). Findings of the study overall: Anti-spike CD8 responses were favored by VDJdb matching, which missed private and CD4 specificities.

This clonotype was seen a handful of times. Its target is unknown. The origin of this receptor is an adult who was a healthcare worker with PCR-confirmed SARS-CoV-2 infection or an uninfected control (not recorded which). This chain uses TRBV15 with TRBJ2-1; 12 bases agree with TRBD1. The sample consisted of whole blood, taken at baseline. CDR3 nucleotide sequence: TGTGCCACCACCCGGGCGGGACAGGGGGCCCCGGTCGGTTTCAATGAGCAGTTCTTC. Translating it yields CATTRAGQGAPVGFNEQFF. Together with reference TRBV15 and TRBJ2-1, the CDR3 gives the full variable domain: DAMVIQNPRYQVTQFGKPVTLSCSQTLNHNVMYWYQQKSSQAPKLLFHYYDKDFNNEADTPDNFQSRRPNTSFCFLDIRSPGLGDTAMYLCATTRAGQGAPVGFNEQFFGPGTRLTVL.